The 5 T cell receptor beta chains presented below share a single source sample, sequenced in a study of T cell responses to AZD1222 COVID-19 vaccine. The protocol was immunoSEQ multiplex PCR, while the TCRdb copy is restricted to in-frame clones and leaves out a portion. The sample holds 95,000 to 150,000 clones, 70% to 90% seen once. The sample was peripheral blood, taken on day 0 of AZD1222 vaccination. All receptors derive from an adult in good health.

The chain has TRBV5-6 and TRBJ2-1; 13 bases agree with TRBD2. J lost 0 bases, V lost 2 bases, and 5 bases had no gene match. This CDR3 region has 18 residues. CDR1 and CDR2 from the germline V gene are SGHDT and YYEEEE. The CDR3 loop reads CASSFGTSGMYSYNEQFF. As DNA, the CDR3 is TGTGCCAGCAGCTTCGGGACTAGCGGGATGTACTCCTACAATGAGCAGTTCTTC.

J is TRBJ1-2 and V is TRBV3-1 (or the pseudogene TRBV3-2); tentative D call: TRBD1 (6 bases). The V end lost 4 bases, the J end lost 5 bases, and 20 bases lay between the germline ends. In germline, CDR1 is LGHDT, CDR2 YNNKEL (reference sequence). The length of the CDR3 is 16 residues. CDR3 sequence reads: CASSPQGGGLGYGYTF. The CDR3 nucleotides read TGTGCCAGCAGCCCCCAAGGTGGGGGGCTGGGATATGGCTACACCTTC.

V and J are TRBV4-1 and TRBJ1-6; D ambiguous. CDR1 and CDR2 from the germline V gene are MGHRA and YSYEKL. CDR3 length equals 12 residues. The V end lost 1 base, the J end lost 13 bases, and 8 bases lay between the germline ends. Written as DNA, the CDR3 is TGCGCCAGCAGCCAAGGAATTTGGCCCCTCCACTTT. It is translated as CASSQGIWPLHF.

This clone was seen just once. J is TRBJ2-7 and V is TRBV27; D is possibly TRBD2 (5 bases). This CDR3 is 13 amino acids long. Trimming stripped 4 bases from V and 6 bases from J, with 13 bases between. CDR1 MNHEY and CDR2 SMNVEV come from the germline V gene (reference sequence). CDR3 amino acids: CASSSSDRGEQYF. DNA of the CDR3: TGTGCCAGCAGTTCCTCGGACCGGGGCGAGCAGTACTTC.

A single count supports this clone. As DNA, the CDR3 is TGTGCCAGCAGCCATTCGGGCAGAGGGGGCACCGGGGAGCTGTTTTTT. Protein: CASSHSGRGGTGELFF. The rearrangement joins TRBV7-9 to TRBJ2-2; a possible D gene is TRBD1 (6 bases). There are 16 residues in the CDR3. Deletions cut 5 bases from V and 4 bases from J, with 17 bases between. The germline V gene encodes CDR1 SEHNR and CDR2 FQNEAQ (reference sequence).